This entry describes one T cell receptor beta chain. This record comes from a study of blood T cell repertoires in COVID-19. Across the study: COVID-19 samples from acute and convalescent phases originated in the United States, Italy and Spain. Nucleic acid was either cDNA or gDNA, and it came from T cells, B-cell-depleted T cells, or PBMCs.

The cohort comprised adults aged 18 to 89 years residing in under 30 US areas. Cohort assignment relied on participant-reported clinical history. With 7 bases removed from V and 7 bases from J, the gap between germline ends came to 17 bases. This CDR3 spans 15 amino acids. Per germline, CDR1 SNHLY and CDR2 FYNNEI. Clones were read by immunoSEQ multiplex PCR, and TCRdb kept only the in-frame ones, dropping some. This table holds approximately 280,000 clones, around nine tenths found once. This clonotype was obtained from a woman aged 55 to 70 who had recovered from COVID-19. The rearrangement links TRBV2 to TRBJ1-6, with a possible D match to TRBD1 (6 bases). Source material: PBMCs or T cells enriched from blood (not recorded which). The CDR3 spells CASKVSDSPNSPLHF. The CDR3 nucleotides are TGTGCCAGCAAAGTATCGGACAGCCCAAATTCACCCCTCCACTTT.